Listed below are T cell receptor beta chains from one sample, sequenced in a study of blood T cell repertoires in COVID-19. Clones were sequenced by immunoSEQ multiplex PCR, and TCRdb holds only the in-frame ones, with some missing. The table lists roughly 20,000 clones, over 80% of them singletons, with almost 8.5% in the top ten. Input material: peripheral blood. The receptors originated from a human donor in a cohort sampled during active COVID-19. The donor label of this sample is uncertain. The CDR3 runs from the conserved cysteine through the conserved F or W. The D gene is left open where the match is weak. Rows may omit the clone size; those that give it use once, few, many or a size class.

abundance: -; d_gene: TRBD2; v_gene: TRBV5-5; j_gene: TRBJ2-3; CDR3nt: TGTGCCAGCAGCCGGACTAGCACCGTCGATACGCAGTATTTT; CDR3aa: CASSRTSTVDTQYF
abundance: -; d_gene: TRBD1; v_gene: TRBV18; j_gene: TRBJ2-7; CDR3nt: TGTGCCAGCTCAGTCTCGGGACAGCCGCGCGAGCAGTACTTC; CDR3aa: CASSVSGQPREQYF
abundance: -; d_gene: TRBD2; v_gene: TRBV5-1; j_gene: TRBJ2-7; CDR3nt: TGCGCCAGCAGCTTGTGGGGGACTAGCGGGATCGACGAGCAGTACTTC; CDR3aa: CASSLWGTSGIDEQYF
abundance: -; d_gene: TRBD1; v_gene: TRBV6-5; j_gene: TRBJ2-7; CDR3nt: TGTGCCAGCAGACGACGGGACAGCTCCTACGAGCAGTACTTC; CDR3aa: CASRRRDSSYEQYF
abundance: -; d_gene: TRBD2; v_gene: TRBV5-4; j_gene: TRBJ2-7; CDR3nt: TGTGCCAGCAGCCACCTATTAGCGGGAGAGTACGAGCAGTACTTC; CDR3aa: CASSHLLAGEYEQYF
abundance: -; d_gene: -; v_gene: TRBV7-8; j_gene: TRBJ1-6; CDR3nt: TGTGCCAGCAGCTTAGATGAGGATAAGGATTCACCCCTCCACTTT; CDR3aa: CASSLDEDKDSPLHF
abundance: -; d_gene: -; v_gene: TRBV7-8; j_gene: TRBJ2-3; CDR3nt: TGTGCCAGCAGCTCCCAGTTCGGGGGCACAGATACGCAGTATTTT; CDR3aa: CASSSQFGGTDTQYF
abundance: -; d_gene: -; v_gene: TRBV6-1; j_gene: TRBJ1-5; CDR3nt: TGTGCCAGCAGTGAAGGGGCCATTAGCAATCAGCCCCAGCATTTT; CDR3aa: CASSEGAISNQPQHF
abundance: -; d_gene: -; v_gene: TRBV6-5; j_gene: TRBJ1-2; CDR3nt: TGTGCCAGCAGTCGGACAGCGGACTTTAGCTATGGCTACACCTTC; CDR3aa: CASSRTADFSYGYTF
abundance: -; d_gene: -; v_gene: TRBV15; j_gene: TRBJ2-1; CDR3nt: TGTGCCACAACCGAGGACAGATACTACAATGAGCAGTTCTTC; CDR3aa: CATTEDRYYNEQFF
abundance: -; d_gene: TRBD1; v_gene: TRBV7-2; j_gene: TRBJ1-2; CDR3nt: TGTGCCAGCAGCTCATGGGACAGCTCTAACTATGGCTACACCTTC; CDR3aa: CASSSWDSSNYGYTF
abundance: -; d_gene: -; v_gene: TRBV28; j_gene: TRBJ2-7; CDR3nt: TGTGCCAGCAGTTTCTACGGGAGAAGGACCTACGAGCAGTACTTC; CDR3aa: CASSFYGRRTYEQYF
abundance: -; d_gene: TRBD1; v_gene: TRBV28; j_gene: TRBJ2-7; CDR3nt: TGTGCCAGCAGGTTCGGGGGGACAGGGATAGTGGAGCAGTACTTC; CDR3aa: CASRFGGTGIVEQYF
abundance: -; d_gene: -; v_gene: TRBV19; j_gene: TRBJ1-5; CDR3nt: TGTGCCAGTAGAGGAGGGAGCGGCCGTGGTCAGCCCCAGCATTTT; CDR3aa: CASRGGSGRGQPQHF
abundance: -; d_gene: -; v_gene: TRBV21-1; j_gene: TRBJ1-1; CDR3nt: TGTGCCAGCAGCAAATCTGTCGTGAACACTGAAGCTTTCTTT; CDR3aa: CASSKSVVNTEAFF
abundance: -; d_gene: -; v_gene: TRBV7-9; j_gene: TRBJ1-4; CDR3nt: TGTGCCAGCAGCTTATCGGCATTCGCAGGTGAAAAACTGTTTTTT; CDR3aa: CASSLSAFAGEKLFF
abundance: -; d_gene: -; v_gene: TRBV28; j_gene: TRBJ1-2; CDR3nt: TGTGCCAGCAGTCTCGACAGGACGGCCTATGGCTACACCTTC; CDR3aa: CASSLDRTAYGYTF
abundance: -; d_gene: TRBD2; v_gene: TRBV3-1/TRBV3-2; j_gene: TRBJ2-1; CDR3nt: TGTGCCAGCAGCCATCTCGGACTAGCGGGAGGCTCGGGTGAGCAGTTCTTC; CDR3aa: CASSHLGLAGGSGEQFF
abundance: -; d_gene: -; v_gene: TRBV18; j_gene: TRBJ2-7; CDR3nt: TGTGCCAGCTCCCCTAGTCCGACTACCTACGAGCAGTACTTC; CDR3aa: CASSPSPTTYEQYF
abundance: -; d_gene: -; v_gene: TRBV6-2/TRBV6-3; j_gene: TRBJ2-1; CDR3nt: TGTGCCAGCAGTTATATACTCTCCCATGAGCAGTTCTTC; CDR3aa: CASSYILSHEQFF
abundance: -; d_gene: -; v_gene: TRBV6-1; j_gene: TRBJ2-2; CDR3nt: TGTGCCAGCAGTGAATTCTGGCGGCCAACCGGGGAGCTGTTTTTT; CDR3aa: CASSEFWRPTGELFF
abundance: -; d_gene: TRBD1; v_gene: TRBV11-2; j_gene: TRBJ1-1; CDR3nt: TGTGCCAGCAGCTTAGGCACAGGGGGTTATACTGAAGCTTTCTTT; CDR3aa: CASSLGTGGYTEAFF
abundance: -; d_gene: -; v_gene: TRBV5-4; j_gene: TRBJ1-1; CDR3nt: TGTGCCAGCAGCACAGATACAGCCGTCGCGAACACTGAAGCTTTCTTT; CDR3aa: CASSTDTAVANTEAFF
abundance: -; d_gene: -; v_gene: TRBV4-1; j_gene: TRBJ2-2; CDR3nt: TGCGCCAGCAGCCAAGCTGGGGGCGGCACCGGGGAGCTGTTTTTT; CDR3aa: CASSQAGGGTGELFF
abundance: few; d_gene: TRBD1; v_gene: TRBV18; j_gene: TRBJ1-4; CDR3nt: TGTGCCAGCTCACTGGCGACAGGGGGGACTGAAAAACTGTTTTTT; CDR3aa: CASSLATGGTEKLFF